These 20 T cell receptor beta chains came from one sample sequenced in a study of cytotoxic CD8 clonotypes in ibrutinib-treated CLL. This table comes from immunoSEQ multiplex PCR, and its TCRdb copy is limited to in-frame clones, with some not included. The sample contains about 60,000 clones, around 55% of which appear only once. Here the sequenced sample was PBMCs, taken after 24 months of ibrutinib treatment. The source of these receptors is a human donor with chronic lymphocytic leukemia.

This clone was seen once. The V call is TRBV5-4, the J call TRBJ1-4, with D perhaps matching TRBD1 (6 bases). The CDR3 is 15 residues long. Germline assignment: CDR1 SGHNT and CDR2 YYREEE (reference sequence). Trimming stripped 0 bases from V and 5 bases from J, with 11 bases between. CDR3 nucleotides: TGTGCCAGCAGCTTGGTGGGGGGCGGGAATGAAAAACTGTTTTTT. It yields the protein CASSLVGGGNEKLFF. Full variable domain (missing parts from reference TRBV5-4 and TRBJ1-4): ETGVTQSPTHLIKTRGQQVTLRCSSQSGHNTVSWYQQALGQGPQFIFQYYREEENGRGNFPPRFSGLQFPNYSSELNVNALELDDSALYLCASSLVGGGNEKLFFGSGTQLSVL.

The V gene is TRBV29-1, the J gene TRBJ2-2, with 11 bases that match TRBD2. The V gene end was trimmed by 4 bases and the J gene end by 3 bases; junction bases not matched to a gene: 4. The CDR3 length is 15 residues. Germline V CDR1 and CDR2: SQVTM, ANQGSEA. The CDR3 nucleotides read TGCAGCGTTGTGGGACTAGCGGACCACACCGGGGAGCTGTTTTTT. Translated, it gives CSVVGLADHTGELFF.

This chain uses TRBV27 with TRBJ2-3; D gene ambiguous. Germline V gene lookup returns CDR1 MNHEY and CDR2 SMNVEV (reference sequence). V was shortened by 3 bases and J by 3 bases, with 10 bases between the two germline ends. The CDR3 has 14 amino acids. CDR3 amino acids: CASSFSPGTDTQYF. CDR3 nucleotides: TGTGCCAGCAGTTTTTCCCCCGGGACAGATACGCAGTATTTT.

In its sample, this clone was seen many times. The chain employs TRBV6-5 and TRBJ1-5, with a possible D match to TRBD1 (6 bases). Trimming stripped 5 bases from V and 7 bases from J, with 15 bases between. This CDR3 contains 14 residues. Germline CDR1 and CDR2: MNHEY and SVGAGI. CDR3 nucleotides: TGTGCCAGCAGTCACACCAGGGGCGGACAGCCCCAGCATTTT. Amino acid sequence: CASSHTRGGQPQHF.

The genes are TRBV7-6 and TRBJ2-5, with D unclear. This CDR3 spans 14 amino acids. Per germline, CDR1 SGHVS and CDR2 FNYEAQ. V dropped 5 bases and J dropped 1 base, with 11 bases sitting between them. CDR3: CASSMRPAQETQYF. In DNA form, the CDR3 reads TGTGCCAGCAGCATGAGACCGGCCCAAGAGACCCAGTACTTC.

This clone was found a few times. V usage is TRBV4-1 and J usage is TRBJ2-3; 8 bases are shared with TRBD1. Unmatched junction bases numbered 8, after V lost 1 base and J lost 2 bases. CDR1 and CDR2 (germline): MGHRA, YSYEKL. The CDR3 has 17 residues. CDR3 in amino acids: CASSQGPRGRDTDTQYF. Here the CDR3 DNA reads TGCGCCAGCAGCCAAGGCCCCAGGGGGCGAGACACAGATACGCAGTATTTT.

This sequence joins TRBV30 and TRBJ2-5; TRBD2 agrees at 11 bases. This CDR3 has 15 residues. The germline V gene has CDR1 GTSNPN and CDR2 SVGIG (reference sequence). With V trimmed by 3 bases and J by 5 bases, 8 bases remained unmatched. DNA for the CDR3: TGTGCCTGGAGAACTAGCGGGAGAGTAGGTGAGACCCAGTACTTC. This gives the protein CAWRTSGRVGETQYF.

V usage is TRBV7-9 and J usage is TRBJ2-1; maybe TRBD2 (6 bases). The V end was cut by 3 bases, the J end by 5 bases, with 14 bases between. The germline gives CDR1 SEHNR, CDR2 FQNEAQ (reference sequence). The CDR3 consists of 15 residues. The CDR3 nucleotides are TGTGCCAGCAGCTTCGGGGGTGGGCTTCACAATGAGCAGTTCTTC. Protein: CASSFGGGLHNEQFF.

V and J are TRBV6-1 and TRBJ2-2; no definite D call. Trimming took off 4 bases at V and 4 bases at J, with 4 bases between the two ends. The CDR3 spans 12 residues. CDR1 and CDR2 from the germline V gene are MNHNS and SASEGT. Written as DNA, the CDR3 is TGTGCCAGCAGTGGAGTCACCGGGGAGCTGTTTTTT. Translated: CASSGVTGELFF.

The chain is built from TRBV5-6 and TRBJ1-2; D is possibly TRBD1 (5 bases). This CDR3 spans 15 amino acids. V was trimmed by 4 bases and J by 1 base, leaving 14 bases between them. Germline CDR1 SGHDT, CDR2 YYEEEE. Here the CDR3 DNA reads TGTGCCAGCAGCCCGGGACTCACATTTAACTATGGCTACACCTTC. Its translation: CASSPGLTFNYGYTF.

This clone was counted only a few times. This chain joins TRBV5-4 and TRBJ2-7; 13 bases agree with TRBD2. The CDR3 runs to 17 residues. Germline values: CDR1 SGHNT, CDR2 YYREEE (reference sequence). V was pared by 2 bases and J by 2 bases, with 7 bases of the junction left unmatched. The CDR3 is CASSFGGTSGTTYEQYF. The CDR3 nucleotides are TGTGCCAGCAGCTTCGGGGGGACTAGCGGGACAACCTACGAGCAGTACTTC.

The gene calls are TRBV6-5 and TRBJ2-5; D uncertain. This CDR3 has 14 amino acids. The V and J ends lost 6 bases and 5 bases respectively, with 16 bases between them. CDR1 and CDR2 from the germline V gene are MNHEY and SVGAGI. CDR3 protein: CASRIGRFPETQYF. The CDR3 region has the DNA TGTGCCAGCAGAATTGGTCGGTTTCCGGAGACCCAGTACTTC.

This clone occurred a few times. In DNA, the CDR3 is TGTGCCAGCAGCTTAGGACAGTTCAATCAGCCCCAGCATTTT. Encoded protein: CASSLGQFNQPQHF. The V call is TRBV7-9, the J call TRBJ1-5; a possible D gene is TRBD1 (5 bases). CDR1 is SEHNR and CDR2 is FQNEAQ in the germline V gene (reference sequence). Deletions cut 1 base from V and 3 bases from J, with 7 bases between. The CDR3 contains 14 residues.

This clone was seen repeatedly, ten times or more. The chain combines TRBV19 with TRBJ1-5; possibly TRBD1 for D (5 bases). Germline lookup yields CDR1 LNHDA and CDR2 SQIVND (reference sequence). Trimming took 10 bases from V and 5 from J, leaving 15 bases between them. CDR3 length equals 13 residues. The CDR3 loop reads CATKQPGDQPQHF. CDR3 nucleotides: TGTGCCACCAAGCAACCGGGGGATCAGCCCCAGCATTTT.

This clone was seen a handful of times. V and J are TRBV5-1 and TRBJ2-1; 8 bases are shared with TRBD2. This CDR3 spans 16 amino acids. J gave up 0 bases and V 4 bases, and 6 bases lay outside the gene matches. The germline gives CDR1 SGHRS, CDR2 YFSETQ. The CDR3 spells CASSPLAGSSYNEQFF. For the CDR3, the DNA is TGCGCCAGCAGCCCCCTAGCGGGTAGCTCCTACAATGAGCAGTTCTTC.

This sequence joins TRBV28 and TRBJ2-1; no firm D call. Trimming pared 1 base from V and 10 bases from J, leaving 14 bases between. The CDR3 runs 14 residues. Germline V gene sequence: CDR1 MDHEN, CDR2 SYDVKM. The CDR3 DNA follows: TGTGCCAGCAGTTTATTCTCTATGGGTCAGGAGCAGTTCTTC. This sequence encodes CASSLFSMGQEQFF. Drawing the rest from reference TRBV28 and TRBJ2-1, the complete variable domain is DVKVTQSSRYLVKRTGEKVFLECVQDMDHENMFWYRQDPGLGLRLIYFSYDVKMKEKGDIPEGYSVSREKKERFSLILESASTNQTSMYLCASSLFSMGQEQFFGPGTRLTVL.

The chain carries TRBV2 and TRBJ2-6; D gene ambiguous. Germline V gene sequence: CDR1 SNHLY, CDR2 FYNNEI. CDR3 length equals 15 residues. V was trimmed by 2 bases and J by 1 base, leaving 6 bases between them. Here the CDR3 reads CASSELASGANVLTF. The CDR3 DNA reads TGTGCCAGCAGTGAATTAGCATCTGGGGCCAACGTCCTGACTTTC.

This clone showed up just a few times. The rearrangement joins TRBV7-9 to TRBJ1-1; TRBD1 is a possible D gene (5 bases). CDR1 is SEHNR and CDR2 is FQNEAQ in the germline V gene (reference sequence). V was shortened by 4 bases and J by 11 bases, with 11 bases between the two germline ends. This CDR3 contains 11 residues. The CDR3 loop is CASSSQTAAFF. CDR3 DNA sequence: TGTGCCAGCAGCTCGCAGACAGCGGCTTTCTTT.

This clone was recorded at least ten times. The chain recombines TRBV18 with TRBJ2-7; 7 nucleotides match TRBD1. Germline CDR1 is KGHSH and CDR2 is LQKENI. Trimming took 6 bases from V and 4 from J; bases not matched to a gene: 12. The CDR3 is made up of 15 amino acids. The CDR3 loop reads CASSLFYRGVYEQYF. CDR3 bases: TGTGCCAGCTCCCTTTTCTACAGGGGCGTTTACGAGCAGTACTTC. The full variable domain, rest sourced from reference TRBV18 and TRBJ2-7, is NAGVMQNPRHLVRRRGQEARLRCSPMKGHSHVYWYRQLPEEGLKFMVYLQKENIIDESGMPKERFSAEFPKEGPSILRIQQVVRGDSAAYFCASSLFYRGVYEQYFGPGTRLTVT.

This clone ranks as medium-sized. This chain joins TRBV6-1 and TRBJ1-2; possibly TRBD1 for D (5 bases). V was clipped by 0 bases and J by 6 bases, with 14 bases between them. Germline V CDR1 and CDR2: MNHNS, SASEGT. The CDR3 consists of 15 residues. CDR3 DNA sequence: TGTGCCAGCAGTGAAGCCCGGGGGTACGGGAATGGCTACACCTTC. Translated: CASSEARGYGNGYTF.